Listed here is a single TCR beta chain. The data originate from a study of blood T cell repertoires in COVID-19. Study information: Both acute and convalescent COVID-19 samples were obtained from the United States, Italy and Spain. In each case, the material was cDNA or gDNA derived from T cells, B-cell-depleted T cells, or PBMCs.

Patients from Seattle were sampled longitudinally, starting during active infection. The V gene's germline CDR1 is ENHRY and CDR2 SYGVKD. V was clipped by 11 bases and J by 10 bases; unmatched bases: 17. This CDR3 has 15 amino acids. Per the study methods: Reference gene primer amplification yielded estimated nucleated cell counts. Clones were sequenced by immunoSEQ multiplex PCR, and TCRdb holds only the in-frame ones, with some missing. The DNA gave D and trimming, while V, J and clone size come from that table. The sample has under 200,000 clones; around 90% are singletons. The chain has TRBV10-3 and TRBJ2-1, with TRBD2 identical over 10 bases. The sequenced sample was peripheral blood. This clonotype originated in a man younger than 30 with COVID-19, enrolled during active disease. In DNA form, the CDR3 reads TGTGCCGTCTCCGGTACACTAGCGGGAATGGGCGAGCAGTTCTTC. It encodes CAVSGTLAGMGEQFF.